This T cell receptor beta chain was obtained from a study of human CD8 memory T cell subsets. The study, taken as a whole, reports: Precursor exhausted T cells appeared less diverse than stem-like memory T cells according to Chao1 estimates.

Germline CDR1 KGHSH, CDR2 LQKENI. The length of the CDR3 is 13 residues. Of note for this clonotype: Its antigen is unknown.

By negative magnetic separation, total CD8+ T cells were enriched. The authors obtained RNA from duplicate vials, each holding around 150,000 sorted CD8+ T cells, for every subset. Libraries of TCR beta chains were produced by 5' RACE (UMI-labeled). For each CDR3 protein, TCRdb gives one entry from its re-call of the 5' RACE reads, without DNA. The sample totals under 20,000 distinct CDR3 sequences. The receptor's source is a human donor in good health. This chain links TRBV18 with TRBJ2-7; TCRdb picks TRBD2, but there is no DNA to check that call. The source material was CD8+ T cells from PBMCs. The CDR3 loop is CASSLAQGGEQYF.